The sequence of this T cell receptor (beta chain) was determined in a study of identical twins. A universal primer site was incorporated via template switching, and the cDNA contained unique molecular identifiers. MiXCR, run by TCRdb on the 5' RACE reads, gives a single entry per CDR3 protein. Altogether 200,000 or so distinct CDR3 sequences are present, about 16% being singletons, with the ten largest covering around 40%. Germline CDR1 and CDR2: SEHNR and FQNEAQ (reference sequence). V lost 6 bases, J lost 2 bases, and 17 bases lay in between. This CDR3 has 15 residues. This clonotype was observed a few times. No donor was unhealthy or non-Caucasian. These data also formed part of another study, on T cells expressing NK-cell markers. That paper notes: For over five donors, the dominant NKG2C+ clonotypes made up roughly 1.0-7.0% of their CD8+ T cells.

Sequencing was done on a sample of CD8+ T cells sorted from blood. The J gene is TRBJ2-7, the V gene TRBV7-9; possible D gene TRBD2, 6 bases. The TCR was taken from a woman younger than 30 in good health. CDR3 loop: CASRMRDSPTYEQYF. The CDR3 DNA sequence: TGTGCCAGCAGAATGCGGGACTCACCAACCTACGAGCAGTACTTC.